Listed here is a single TCR beta chain. Its antigen is as yet unknown. Other DNA sequences in the sample encode the same CDR3. The table came from immunoSEQ multiplex PCR; TCRdb's copy has only in-frame clones and leaves some out. The data hold about 340,000 clones, with 73% observed a single time. This sample was included in a study of shared clonotypes between healthy human individuals. As for the study in general: Donor composition was two women and a few men, aged 18 to 49.

Study-wide results and caveats: In contrast to clonotypes shared by all four donors, non-shared clonotypes had lower generation probabilities.

With 2 bases clipped from V and 4 bases from J, the junction kept 8 bases outside the gene matches. The germline CDR1 and CDR2 sequences are SGHVS and FQNEAQ. This CDR3 has 17 amino acids. This chain links TRBV7-8 with TRBJ2-2, with 9 bases that match TRBD2. The receptor comes from a man in his thirties or forties in good health. Sequencing was done on a sample of memory CD4+ T cells sorted from blood. Subset: CD45RA-negative fraction. This CDR3 reads CASSLRVGTSRTGELFF. The CDR3 coding sequence is TGTGCCAGCAGCTTAAGGGTGGGGACTAGCCGCACCGGGGAGCTGTTTTTT.